The 9 T cell receptor beta chains presented below share a single source sample, sequenced in a study of T cell changes during pregnancy in multiple sclerosis. Sequencing was performed with immunoSEQ multiplex PCR; in TCRdb, only in-frame clones are kept and a portion is missing. The sample lists about 40,000 clones; 88% were seen once. The specimen was peripheral blood, collected in the first trimester of pregnancy. The receptors were gathered from a female donor in good health, enrolled as a control in a pregnancy study.

This clone was counted a few times. The chain has TRBV5-1 and TRBJ2-3; TRBD2 agrees at 7 bases. The germline V gene encodes CDR1 SGHRS and CDR2 YFSETQ. V dropped 0 bases and J dropped 6; count of bases not matched to a gene: 7. CDR3 length: 15 residues. CDR3 amino acids: CASSLERLAGDTQYF. CDR3 sequence (DNA): TGCGCCAGCAGCTTGGAGAGACTAGCCGGGGATACGCAGTATTTT.

The chain uses TRBV7-2 and TRBJ2-7, with 7 bases fitting TRBD1. The CDR3 has 15 amino acids. CDR1 and CDR2 (germline): SGHTA, FQGNSA. V was clipped by 0 bases and J by 6 bases; unmatched bases: 8. The CDR3 DNA is TGTGCCAGCAGCTTAGCGGAGACAGGGCTTGGCGAGCAGTACTTC. Translation: CASSLAETGLGEQYF.

This clone was seen only a few times. This chain joins TRBV7-2 and TRBJ2-1; D unclear. Germline V lookup: CDR1 SGHTA, CDR2 FQGNSA. The V end was cut by 1 base, the J end by 1 base, with 8 bases between. CDR3 length: 15 residues. The CDR3 here is CASSLVVRSYNEQFF. The CDR3 bases are TGTGCCAGCAGCTTAGTGGTCAGATCCTACAATGAGCAGTTCTTC.

The chain has TRBV4-1 and TRBJ2-2; D call uncertain. Germline V CDR1 and CDR2: MGHRA, YSYEKL. Trimming pared 4 bases from V and 2 bases from J, leaving 14 bases between. CDR3 size: 16 residues. The CDR3 region has the DNA TGCGCCAGCAGCCTCGACAAAGCAGCCAACACCGGGGAGCTGTTTTTT. It translates to CASSLDKAANTGELFF.

The sample holds one count of this clone. This sequence joins TRBV30 and TRBJ2-1, with 9 bases fitting TRBD2. V lost 2 bases, J lost 4 bases, and 9 bases stayed unmatched. Per the germline V gene, CDR1 is GTSNPN and CDR2 is SVGIG (reference sequence). The CDR3 has 16 amino acids. The CDR3: CAWSLHASGAYNEQFF. The CDR3 DNA is TGTGCCTGGAGTCTGCACGCTAGCGGGGCTTACAATGAGCAGTTCTTC.

This chain joins TRBV27 and TRBJ2-5; no definite D call. The CDR3 extends over 14 amino acids. Trimming cost V 0 bases and J 5 bases, with 10 bases left between them. CDR1 is MNHEY, CDR2 SMNVEV, per germline (reference sequence). Written as DNA, the CDR3 is TGTGCCAGCAGTTTATCGTTGTCTCGGGAGACCCAGTACTTC. Translated, it gives CASSLSLSRETQYF.

The rearrangement joins TRBV9 to TRBJ1-3; possible D gene TRBD1, 6 bases. Germline CDR1 is SGDLS and CDR2 is YYNGEE. The V end was cut by 0 bases, the J end by 9 bases, with 10 bases between. CDR3 length: 13 residues. The CDR3 spells CASSVDREGTIYF. The CDR3 DNA reads TGTGCCAGCAGCGTAGACAGGGAGGGCACCATATATTTT. The full variable domain, rest sourced from reference TRBV9 and TRBJ1-3, is DSGVTQTPKHLITATGQRVTLRCSPRSGDLSVYWYQQSLDQGLQFLIQYYNGEERAKGNILERFSAQQFPDLHSELNLSSLELGDSALYFCASSVDREGTIYFGEGSWLTVV.

The CDR3 coding sequence is TGTGCCAGCAGCCGAGGACAGGGCCTCGCGAACACCGGGGAGCTGTTTTTT. Translation gives CASSRGQGLANTGELFF. The chain carries TRBV7-3 and TRBJ2-2, with TRBD1 matching 8 bases. CDR3 size: 17 residues. Germline V lookup: CDR1 SGHTA, CDR2 FQGTGA. V gave up 5 bases and J gave up 0 bases; unmatched junction bases: 8. Together with reference TRBV7-3 and TRBJ2-2, the CDR3 gives the full variable domain: GAGVSQTPSNKVTEKGKYVELRCDPISGHTALYWYRQSLGQGPEFLIYFQGTGAADDSGLPNDRFFAVRPEGSVSTLKIQRTERGDSAVYLCASSRGQGLANTGELFFGEGSRLTVL.

The rearrangement uses TRBV7-9 and TRBJ2-1, with 8 nucleotides matching TRBD2. The germline CDR1 and CDR2 sequences are SEHNR and FQNEAQ (reference sequence). J lost 5 bases, V lost 3 bases, and 9 bases had no gene match. CDR3 length: 16 residues. CDR3: CASSLGEREFDNEQFF. The CDR3 DNA sequence: TGTGCCAGCAGCTTGGGTGAGCGGGAGTTCGACAATGAGCAGTTCTTC.